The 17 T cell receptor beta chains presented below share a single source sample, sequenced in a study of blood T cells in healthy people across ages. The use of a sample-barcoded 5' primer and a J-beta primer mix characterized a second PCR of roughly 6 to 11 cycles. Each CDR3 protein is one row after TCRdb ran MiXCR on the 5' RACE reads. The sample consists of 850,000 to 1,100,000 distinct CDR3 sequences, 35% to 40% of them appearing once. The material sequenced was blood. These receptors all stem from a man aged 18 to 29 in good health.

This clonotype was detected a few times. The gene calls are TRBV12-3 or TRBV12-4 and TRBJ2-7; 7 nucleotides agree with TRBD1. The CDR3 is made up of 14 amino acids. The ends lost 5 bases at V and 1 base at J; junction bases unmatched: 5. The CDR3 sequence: CASSGRDRSYEQYF. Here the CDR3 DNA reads TGTGCCAGCAGTGGTCGGGACAGATCCTACGAGCAGTACTTC.

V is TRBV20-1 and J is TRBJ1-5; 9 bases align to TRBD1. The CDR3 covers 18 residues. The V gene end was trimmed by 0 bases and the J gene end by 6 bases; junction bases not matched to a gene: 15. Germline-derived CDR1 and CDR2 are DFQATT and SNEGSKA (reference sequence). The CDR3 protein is CSAREIQGADPLSQPQHF. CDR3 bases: TGCAGTGCTAGAGAGATACAGGGGGCAGACCCCCTCAGTCAGCCCCAGCATTTT.

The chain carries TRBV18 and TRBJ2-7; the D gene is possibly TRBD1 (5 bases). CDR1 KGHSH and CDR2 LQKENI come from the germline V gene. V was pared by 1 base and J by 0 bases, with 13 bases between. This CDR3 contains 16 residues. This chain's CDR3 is CASSPLVSRASYEQYF. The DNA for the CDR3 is TGTGCCAGCTCACCACTAGTATCCAGGGCCTCCTACGAGCAGTACTTC.

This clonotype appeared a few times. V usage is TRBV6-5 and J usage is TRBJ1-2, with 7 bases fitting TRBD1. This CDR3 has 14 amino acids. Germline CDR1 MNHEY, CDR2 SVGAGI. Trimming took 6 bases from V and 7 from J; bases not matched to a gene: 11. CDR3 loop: CASRKTRQGGGYTF. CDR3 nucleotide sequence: TGTGCCAGCAGAAAAACCCGACAGGGCGGTGGCTACACCTTC.

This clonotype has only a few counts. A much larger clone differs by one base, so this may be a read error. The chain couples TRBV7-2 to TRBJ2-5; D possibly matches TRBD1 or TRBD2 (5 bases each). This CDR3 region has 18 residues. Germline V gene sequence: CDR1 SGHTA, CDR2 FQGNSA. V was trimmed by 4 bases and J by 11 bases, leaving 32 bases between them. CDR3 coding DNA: TGTGCCAGCAGCTCCTCGGGACGAGCGAGGAGCTCCTACAATGAGCAGTACTTC. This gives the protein CASSSSGRARSSYNEQYF.

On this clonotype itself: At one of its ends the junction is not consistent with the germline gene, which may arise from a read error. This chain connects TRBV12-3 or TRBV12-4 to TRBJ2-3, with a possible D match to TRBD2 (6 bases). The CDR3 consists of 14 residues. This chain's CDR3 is CASSLVGRADAQYF. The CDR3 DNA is TGTGCCAGCAGTTTAGTCGGGAGAGCAGATGCGCAGTATTTT.

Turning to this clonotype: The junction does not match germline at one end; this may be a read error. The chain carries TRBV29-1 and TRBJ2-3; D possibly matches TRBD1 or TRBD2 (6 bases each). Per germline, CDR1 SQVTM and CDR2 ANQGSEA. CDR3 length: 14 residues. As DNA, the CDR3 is TGCAGCGTCCGGGGTGGGGGGCCCACAGATACGCCGTATTTT. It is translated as CSVRGGGPTDTPYF.

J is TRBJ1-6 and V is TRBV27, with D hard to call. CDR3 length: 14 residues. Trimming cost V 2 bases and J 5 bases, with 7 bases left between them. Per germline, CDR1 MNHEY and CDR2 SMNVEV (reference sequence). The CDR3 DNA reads TGTGCCAGCAGTTTAACGGCGAATAATTCACCCCTCCACTTT. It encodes CASSLTANNSPLHF.

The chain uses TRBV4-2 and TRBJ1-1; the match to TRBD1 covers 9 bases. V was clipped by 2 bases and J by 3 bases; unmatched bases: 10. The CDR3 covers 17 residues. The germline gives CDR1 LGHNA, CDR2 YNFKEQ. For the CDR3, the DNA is TGTGCCAGCAGCCAAACAGCCGGGACAGGGAGGGACACTGAAGCTTTCTTT. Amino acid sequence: CASSQTAGTGRDTEAFF.

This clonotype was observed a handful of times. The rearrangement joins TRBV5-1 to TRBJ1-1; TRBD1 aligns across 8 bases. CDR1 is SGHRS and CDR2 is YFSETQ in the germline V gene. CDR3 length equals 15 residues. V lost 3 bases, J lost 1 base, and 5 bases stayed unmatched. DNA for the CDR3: TGCGCCAGCAGCTCCTACAGGGGGACGAACACTGAAGCTTTCTTT. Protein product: CASSSYRGTNTEAFF.

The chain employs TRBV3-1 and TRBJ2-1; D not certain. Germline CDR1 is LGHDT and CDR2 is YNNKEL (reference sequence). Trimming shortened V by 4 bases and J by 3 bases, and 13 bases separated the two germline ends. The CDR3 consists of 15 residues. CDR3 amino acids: CASSLIQDNYNEQFF. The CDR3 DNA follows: TGTGCCAGCAGCCTTATCCAAGACAACTACAATGAGCAGTTCTTC.

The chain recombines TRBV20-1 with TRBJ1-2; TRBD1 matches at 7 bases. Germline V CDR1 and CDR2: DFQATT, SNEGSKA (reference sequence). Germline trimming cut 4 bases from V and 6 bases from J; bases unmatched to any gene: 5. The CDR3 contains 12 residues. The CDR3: CSATRGRNGYTF. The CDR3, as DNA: TGCAGTGCTACCAGGGGGAGGAATGGCTACACCTTC.

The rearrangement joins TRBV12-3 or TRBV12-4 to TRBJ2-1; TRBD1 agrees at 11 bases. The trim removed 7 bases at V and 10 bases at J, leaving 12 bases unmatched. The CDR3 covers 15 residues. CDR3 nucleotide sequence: TGTGCCAGCACCATGGGGACAGGGGGTTCCTACGAGCAGTTCTTC. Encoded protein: CASTMGTGGSYEQFF.

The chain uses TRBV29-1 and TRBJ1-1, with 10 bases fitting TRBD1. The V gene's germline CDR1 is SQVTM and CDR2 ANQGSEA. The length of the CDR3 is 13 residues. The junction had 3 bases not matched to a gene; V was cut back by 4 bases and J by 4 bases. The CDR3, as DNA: TGCAGCGTTGGGACAGGGGGAAGCACTGAAGCTTTCTTT. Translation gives CSVGTGGSTEAFF. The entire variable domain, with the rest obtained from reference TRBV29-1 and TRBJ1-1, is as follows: SAVISQKPSRDICQRGTSLTIQCQVDSQVTMMFWYRQQPGQSLTLIATANQGSEATYESGFVIDKFPISRPNLTFSTLTVSNMSPEDSSIYLCSVGTGGSTEAFFGQGTRLTVV.

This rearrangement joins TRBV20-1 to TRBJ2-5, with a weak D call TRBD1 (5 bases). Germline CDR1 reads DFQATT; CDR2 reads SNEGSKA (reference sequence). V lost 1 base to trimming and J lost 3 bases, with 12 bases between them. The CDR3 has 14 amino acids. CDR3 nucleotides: TGCAGTGCTAGAGTCCCAGGGCTAAAAGAGACCCAGTACTTC. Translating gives CSARVPGLKETQYF.

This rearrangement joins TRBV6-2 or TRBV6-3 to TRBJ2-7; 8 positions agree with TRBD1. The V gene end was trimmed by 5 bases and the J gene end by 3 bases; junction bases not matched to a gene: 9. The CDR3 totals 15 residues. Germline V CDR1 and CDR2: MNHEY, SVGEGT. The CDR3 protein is CASSRRDRWFYEQYF. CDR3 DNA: TGTGCCAGCAGTCGTCGGGACAGGTGGTTCTACGAGCAGTACTTC.

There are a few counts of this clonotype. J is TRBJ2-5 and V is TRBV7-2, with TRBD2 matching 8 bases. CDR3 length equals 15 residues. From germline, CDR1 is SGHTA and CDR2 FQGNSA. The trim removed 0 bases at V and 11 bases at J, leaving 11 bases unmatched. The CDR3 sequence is CASSLAGGADNEQYF. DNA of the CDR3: TGTGCCAGCAGCTTAGCCGGGGGGGCCGACAATGAGCAGTACTTC.